The T cell receptor (beta chain) described here comes from a study of identical twins. General study findings and limits: There was more out-of-frame TCR alpha sharing in monozygotic twins than models estimated. Fewer insertions were carried by abundant cord blood beta clonotypes, but none was seen in memory repertoires.

Details on this clonotype: The antigen is undetermined.

The donors were all healthy and Caucasian. TCRdb reprocessed the 5' RACE reads with MiXCR, giving one entry per CDR3 protein. The sample has 600,000 to 850,000 distinct CDR3 sequences; about 20% are singletons. V shed 7 bases and J shed 5 bases, with 14 bases lying between them. CDR1 and CDR2 (germline): SGHNT, YENEEA. The CDR3 extends over 14 amino acids. Another study also made use of these data, one on T cells expressing NK-cell markers. That source notes: Over 5 donors carried dominant NKG2C+ clonotypes that made up roughly 1.0-7.0% of their CD8+ T cells.

This clonotype was sampled from a woman under 30 in good health. The genes are TRBV11-3 and TRBJ2-2, with D unclear. Sequencing was carried out using PBMCs. The CDR3 nucleotides are TGTGCCAGCACCCTTGGACGGCTGACCGGGGAGCTGTTTTTT. Its translation: CASTLGRLTGELFF.